A single sample gave rise to the 29 T cell receptor beta chains below, sequenced in a study of cytomegalovirus exposure and HLA in healthy donors. Both 60 Vbeta primers and 13 Jbeta primers went into the PCR. Method: immunoSEQ multiplex PCR; TCRdb's copy keeps in-frame clones and lacks some. The sample yields fewer than 85,000 clones, around 65% seen once. Sequences were obtained from PBMCs. These receptors originate from a man between 60 and 70 years old in good health and CMV-seropositive.

This clone came up a few times. The chain uses TRBV19 and TRBJ1-1; D is perhaps TRBD1 (5 bases). The germline V and J ends were trimmed by 8 bases and 3 bases, with 22 bases remaining between them. Germline V lookup: CDR1 LNHDA, CDR2 SQIVND (reference sequence). This CDR3 has 16 residues. The CDR3 loop reads CASRGRDGAEDTEAFF. CDR3 coding DNA: TGTGCCAGTCGAGGGCGGGATGGGGCTGAGGACACTGAAGCTTTCTTT.

The rearrangement joins TRBV14 to TRBJ2-1; 10 nucleotides line up with TRBD1. Per germline, CDR1 SGHDN and CDR2 FVKESK. The CDR3 loop spans 17 amino acids. The J segment lost 6 bases and the V segment lost 7 bases, leaving 15 bases of the junction unmatched. The CDR3 DNA is TGTGCCAGCAACCGGGGAGTAAGGACAGGGGGTTTCAATGAGCAGTTCTTC. It translates to CASNRGVRTGGFNEQFF. Complete variable domain (other parts from reference TRBV14 and TRBJ2-1): EAGVTQFPSHSVIEKGQTVTLRCDPISGHDNLYWYRRVMGKEIKFLLHFVKESKQDESGMPNNRFLAERTGGTYSTLKVQPAELEDSGVYFCASNRGVRTGGFNEQFFGPGTRLTVL.

This clone was detected only once. V usage is TRBV19 and J usage is TRBJ1-3, with a weak D call TRBD1 (6 bases). Germline CDR1 LNHDA, CDR2 SQIVND (reference sequence). Trimming removed 8 bases at V and 0 bases at J, with 14 bases between. The CDR3 consists of 15 residues. As DNA, the CDR3 is TGTGCCAGTGCTCGGACAGAGAGCTCTGGAAACACCATATATTTT. Translating it yields CASARTESSGNTIYF.

The rearrangement links TRBV7-2 to TRBJ2-5, with TRBD2 as a possible D gene (6 bases). Germline V gene sequence: CDR1 SGHTA, CDR2 FQGNSA. V lost 1 base to trimming and J lost 2 bases, with 11 bases between them. CDR3 size: 15 residues. This CDR3 reads CASSLGLDLQETQYF. CDR3 DNA: TGTGCCAGCAGCTTAGGACTAGATCTACAAGAGACCCAGTACTTC.

A remark on this clone: Germline and junction disagree at one end, which may indicate a read error. This chain joins TRBV5-5 and TRBJ1-6, with 7 bases matching TRBD1. This CDR3 has 15 residues. Germline CDR1 and CDR2: SGHKS and YYEKEE (reference sequence). The CDR3, as DNA: TGTGTCAGCAGCTTGGCCTGGGGACAGAATTCACCCCTCCACTTT. This encodes CVSSLAWGQNSPLHF.

In its sample, this clone was seen once. This chain's CDR3 is CASRVLGSYGYTF. Here the CDR3 DNA reads TGTGCCAGCCGAGTTTTGGGGAGCTATGGCTACACCTTC. The rearrangement uses TRBV6-5 and TRBJ1-2; unclear D gene. The CDR3 covers 13 residues. From germline, CDR1 is MNHEY and CDR2 SVGAGI. V was pared by 8 bases and J by 4 bases, with 14 bases between.

In nucleotides, the CDR3 is TGCAGCGTTTTGAGCGGGCCCCTCCTTTTAGATACGCAGTATTTT. Its protein product is CSVLSGPLLLDTQYF. V usage is TRBV29-1 and J usage is TRBJ2-3, with a tentative D call TRBD2 (6 bases). The CDR3 is 15 amino acids. CDR1 and CDR2 (germline): SQVTM, ANQGSEA. The ends were cut back, 5 bases at V and 5 bases at J, with 20 bases in the middle.

The chain combines TRBV4-3 with TRBJ1-1, with D uncertain. This CDR3 is built from 13 residues. V was shortened by 4 bases and J by 1 base, with 7 bases between the two germline ends. Germline V gives CDR1 LGHNA, CDR2 YSLEER. CDR3 sequence reads: CASSPLGNTEAFF. In nucleotides, the CDR3 is TGCGCCAGCAGCCCCCTAGGGAACACTGAAGCTTTCTTT.

In its sample, this clone was seen once. Germline and junction disagree at one end, which may indicate a read error. The chain couples TRBV7-7 to TRBJ2-3; the D gene is possibly TRBD2 (7 bases). The CDR3 is 15 amino acids. The germline V gene encodes CDR1 SSHAT and CDR2 FNYEAQ (reference sequence). CDR3 region: CASSLGGDGTDTQYF. The CDR3 region has the DNA TGTGCTAGCAGCTTAGGGGGGGACGGCACAGATACGCAGTATTTT.

The gene calls are TRBV7-9 and TRBJ1-6; 10 bases line up with TRBD1. The V gene end was trimmed by 5 bases and the J gene end by 7 bases; junction bases not matched to a gene: 5. This CDR3 has 15 residues. The germline gives CDR1 SEHNR, CDR2 FQNEAQ (reference sequence). The CDR3 coding sequence is TGTGCCAGCAGCCCGTCGGGACAGGGGAATTCACCCCTCCACTTT. Translating gives CASSPSGQGNSPLHF.

The chain combines TRBV5-4 with TRBJ2-7; D is unresolved. CDR1 and CDR2 from the germline V gene are SGHNT and YYREEE (reference sequence). CDR3 size: 12 residues. V was cut by 4 bases and J by 6 bases, with 11 bases left in between. The CDR3 loop is CASSAGPREQYF. The CDR3 coding sequence is TGTGCCAGCAGCGCAGGCCCTCGCGAGCAGTACTTC. Drawing the rest from reference TRBV5-4 and TRBJ2-7, the complete variable domain is ETGVTQSPTHLIKTRGQQVTLRCSSQSGHNTVSWYQQALGQGPQFIFQYYREEENGRGNFPPRFSGLQFPNYSSELNVNALELDDSALYLCASSAGPREQYFGPGTRLTVT.

The rearrangement uses TRBV5-1 and TRBJ1-5; TRBD1 agrees at 12 bases. The germline V gene has CDR1 SGHRS and CDR2 YFSETQ. V lost 0 bases, J lost 6 bases, and 4 bases stayed unmatched. The CDR3 consists of 16 residues. Written as DNA, the CDR3 is TGCGCCAGCAGCTTGGAGGGGACAGGGGGCGGTCAGCCCCAGCATTTT. Encoded protein: CASSLEGTGGGQPQHF.

The rearrangement uses TRBV2 and TRBJ2-7, with 7 bases fitting TRBD1. Germline CDR1 is SNHLY and CDR2 is FYNNEI. Trimming cost V 5 bases and J 2 bases; bases outside gene matches: 6. The CDR3 runs to 14 residues. The DNA of the CDR3 is TGTGCCAGCAGTTCATTTGGGACAGCCTACGAGCAGTACTTC. This codes for CASSSFGTAYEQYF.

The chain is built from TRBV7-2 and TRBJ1-1, with TRBD1 identical over 10 bases. Looked up from germline, CDR1 is SGHTA and CDR2 is FQGNSA. Unmatched junction bases numbered 7, after V lost 6 bases and J lost 3 bases. The CDR3 has 15 residues. The CDR3 bases are TGTGCCAGCAGGCCCGGACAGGGGGGGTACACTGAAGCTTTCTTT. This sequence encodes CASRPGQGGYTEAFF.

In DNA, the CDR3 is TGTGCCAGCAGTGCACGGACTAGCGGGAGAACTAGCACAGATACGCAGTATTTT. Translation gives CASSARTSGRTSTDTQYF. The chain carries TRBV6-1 and TRBJ2-3, with 13 bases identical to TRBD2. CDR1 MNHNS and CDR2 SASEGT come from the germline V gene. With 4 bases clipped from V and 0 bases from J, the junction kept 7 bases outside the gene matches. The CDR3 runs to 18 residues.

This clone showed up just once. The CDR3 is CATSRQKGLEQYF. As DNA, the CDR3 is TGTGCCACCAGCCGTCAAAAGGGGCTCGAGCAGTACTTC. This chain uses TRBV15 with TRBJ2-7; weak D call: TRBD1 (5 bases). The CDR3 is 13 residues long. Germline loops: CDR1 LNHNV, CDR2 YYDKDF (reference sequence). The V end was cut by 5 bases, the J end by 6 bases, with 14 bases between.

This clone has more than one count but fewer than ten. The gene calls are TRBV30 and TRBJ1-2; D not resolved. This CDR3 has 12 residues. Germline V CDR1 and CDR2: GTSNPN, SVGIG (reference sequence). The CDR3 spells CGLGSTNYGYTF. CDR3 bases: TGTGGGCTGGGCAGCACTAACTATGGCTACACCTTC.

V and J are TRBV11-2 and TRBJ2-6; D might be TRBD2 (5 bases). The CDR3 spans 18 residues. In germline, CDR1 is SGHAT, CDR2 FQNNGV. V lost 8 bases, J lost 0 bases, and 20 bases lay in between. CDR3 amino acids: CASPAKEADSSGANVLTF. In DNA, the CDR3 is TGTGCCAGCCCGGCCAAGGAGGCCGATAGCTCTGGGGCCAACGTCCTGACTTTC. Based on the CDR3 plus reference TRBV11-2 and TRBJ2-6, the full variable domain is EAGVAQSPRYKIIEKRQSVAFWCNPISGHATLYWYQQILGQGPKLLIQFQNNGVVDDSQLPKDRFSAERLKGVDSTLKIQPAKLEDSAVYLCASPAKEADSSGANVLTFGAGSRLTVL.

The chain links TRBV4-1 to TRBJ2-7; 9 bases line up with TRBD2. Germline-derived CDR1 and CDR2 are MGHRA and YSYEKL. V shed 0 bases and J 7 bases; nucleotides not matched to a gene: 10. This CDR3 has 16 amino acids. The CDR3, as DNA: TGCGCCAGCAGCCAAGACCCTGCACTAGCGGGCGTGGAGCAGTACTTC. The encoded protein is CASSQDPALAGVEQYF.

In its sample, this clone was seen a few times. The genes are TRBV30 and TRBJ1-6, with D unclear. V was shortened by 2 bases and J by 12 bases, with 11 bases between the two germline ends. Germline CDR1 is GTSNPN and CDR2 is SVGIG (reference sequence). CDR3 length: 12 residues. CDR3 amino acids: CAWSHPAKPLHF. CDR3 nucleotide sequence: TGTGCCTGGAGTCACCCCGCTAAACCCCTCCACTTT.

The V gene is TRBV28, the J gene TRBJ2-5, with D perhaps TRBD1 (6 bases). The J call is in doubt because the DNA end fits TRBJ2-7 better. Germline V gene sequence: CDR1 MDHEN, CDR2 SYDVKM. The CDR3 is 13 amino acids. The CDR3 is CAGGHPSSYEQYF. The DNA of the CDR3 is TGTGCCGGGGGACATCCCAGCTCCTACGAGCAGTACTTC.

The V call is TRBV9, the J call TRBJ2-1; 13 positions match TRBD2. Germline lookup yields CDR1 SGDLS and CDR2 YYNGEE. CDR3 length: 16 amino acids. After removal of 3 bases from V and 6 bases from J, the junction contained 6 bases not matched to a gene. CDR3 in amino acids: CASSDPGLAGTNEQFF. For the CDR3, the DNA is TGTGCCAGCAGCGACCCGGGACTAGCGGGGACCAATGAGCAGTTCTTC.

The rearrangement uses TRBV28 and TRBJ1-1, with 7 bases fitting TRBD1. V shed 5 bases and J 9 bases; nucleotides not matched to a gene: 6. The CDR3 length is 12 residues. Germline values: CDR1 MDHEN, CDR2 SYDVKM. This CDR3 is CASSPDRVKAFF. The CDR3 DNA is TGTGCCAGCAGTCCCGACAGGGTTAAAGCTTTCTTT.

The J gene is TRBJ2-1, the V gene TRBV27; possibly TRBD2 for D (6 bases). The CDR3 totals 12 residues. CDR1 MNHEY and CDR2 SMNVEV come from the germline V gene (reference sequence). V was pared by 6 bases and J by 9 bases, with 12 bases between. CDR3: CASRGGGGEQFF. In DNA, the CDR3 is TGTGCCAGCAGGGGGGGAGGAGGTGAGCAGTTCTTC.

This sequence joins TRBV5-1 and TRBJ1-2; 8 positions match TRBD1. The germline CDR1 and CDR2 sequences are SGHRS and YFSETQ. The V gene end was trimmed by 4 bases and the J gene end by 4 bases; junction bases not matched to a gene: 9. The CDR3 runs to 15 residues. CDR3 nucleotide sequence: TGCGCCAGCAGCGCACAGGGGGGCGAGGGCTATGGCTACACCTTC. Its translation: CASSAQGGEGYGYTF.

This chain links TRBV11-2 with TRBJ2-5; 10 nucleotides line up with TRBD2. This CDR3 is built from 15 residues. V lost 2 bases and J lost 5; bases outside the gene matches: 5. Germline V gene sequence: CDR1 SGHAT, CDR2 FQNNGV. This CDR3 is CASSLLAGVGETQYF. The CDR3 nucleotides are TGTGCCAGCAGCTTACTAGCGGGAGTGGGCGAGACCCAGTACTTC.

J is TRBJ1-1 and V is TRBV28, with TRBD1 matching over 9 bases. There are 15 residues in the CDR3. V trimming: 9 bases; J trimming: 2 bases; junction bases outside the gene matches: 10. Germline CDR1 MDHEN, CDR2 SYDVKM. The chain's CDR3 is CASLLPGQGNTEAFF. Written as DNA, the CDR3 is TGTGCCAGTCTTCTTCCGGGACAGGGAAACACTGAAGCTTTCTTT.

This clone was counted a single time. The CDR3 bases are TGCGCCAGCGGGATGGCGGGAGAGCAGTACTTC. This sequence encodes CASGMAGEQYF. The chain is built from TRBV10-1 and TRBJ2-7; a weak D match, TRBD2 (6 bases). This CDR3 contains 11 residues. CDR1 WNHNN and CDR2 SYGVQD come from the germline V gene (reference sequence). Trimming stripped 8 bases from V and 7 bases from J, with 12 bases between.

The CDR3 here is CASSPPTGTGVRDEQFF. CDR3 nucleotide sequence: TGTGCCAGCAGCCCCCCAACCGGGACAGGGGTTAGAGATGAGCAGTTCTTC. J is TRBJ2-1 and V is TRBV7-9, with 10 bases identical to TRBD1. With V trimmed by 5 bases and J by 8 bases, 15 bases remained unmatched. Germline values: CDR1 SEHNR, CDR2 FQNEAQ (reference sequence). The CDR3 is made up of 17 amino acids.